A single T cell receptor (beta chain) is shown here with its context. In the original processing: Counts of nucleated cells, estimated from reference gene primer amplification, were obtained. Using immunoSEQ multiplex PCR, the repertoire was profiled, and TCRdb retains in-frame clones only, with some absent. That table supplies the V and J calls and clone size; D and trimming were determined from the DNA. The sample yields some 73,000 clones, 70% to 90% seen once. The sample comes from a study of blood T cell repertoires in COVID-19. Study-wide context: Sites across the United States, Italy and Spain contributed samples from acute and convalescent COVID-19.

Seattle participants joined during active infection and were tracked over time. Germline V gives CDR1 MDHEN, CDR2 SYDVKM. The CDR3 totals 19 residues. The trim removed 5 bases at V and 6 bases at J, leaving 21 bases unmatched. The TCR originated in a man between 50 and 59 years old with COVID-19, enrolled during active disease. Specimen: peripheral blood. V and J are TRBV28 and TRBJ2-2, with 7 bases fitting TRBD1. CDR3 DNA: TGTGCCAGCAGTGCGACAGGGCGGATAGGGAGCAGCAGATCCGGGGAGCTGTTTTTT. Translation: CASSATGRIGSSRSGELFF. Variable domain in full (rest from reference TRBV28 and TRBJ2-2): DVKVTQSSRYLVKRTGEKVFLECVQDMDHENMFWYRQDPGLGLRLIYFSYDVKMKEKGDIPEGYSVSREKKERFSLILESASTNQTSMYLCASSATGRIGSSRSGELFFGEGSRLTVL.